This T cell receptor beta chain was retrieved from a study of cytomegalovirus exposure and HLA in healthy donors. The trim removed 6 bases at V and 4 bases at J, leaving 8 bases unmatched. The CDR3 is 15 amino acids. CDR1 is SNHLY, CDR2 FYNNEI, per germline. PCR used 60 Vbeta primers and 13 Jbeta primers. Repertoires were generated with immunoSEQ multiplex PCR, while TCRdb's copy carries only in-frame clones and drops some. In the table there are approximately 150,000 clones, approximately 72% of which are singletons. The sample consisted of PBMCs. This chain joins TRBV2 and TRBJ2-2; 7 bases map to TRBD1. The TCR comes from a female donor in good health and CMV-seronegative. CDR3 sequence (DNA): TGTGCCAGCAGGACACAGGGGCCGGTCACCGGGGAGCTGTTTTTT. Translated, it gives CASRTQGPVTGELFF.